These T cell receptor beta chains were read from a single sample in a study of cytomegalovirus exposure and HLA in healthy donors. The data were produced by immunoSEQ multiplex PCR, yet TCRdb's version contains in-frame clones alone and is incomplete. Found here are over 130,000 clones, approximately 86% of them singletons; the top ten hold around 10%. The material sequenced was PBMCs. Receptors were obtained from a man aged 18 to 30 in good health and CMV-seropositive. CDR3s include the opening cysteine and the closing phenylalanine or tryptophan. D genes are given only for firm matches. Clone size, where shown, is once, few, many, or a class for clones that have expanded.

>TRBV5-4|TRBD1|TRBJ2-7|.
CASSFGQGSYEQYF
TGTGCCAGCAGCTTCGGACAGGGTTCCTACGAGCAGTACTTC
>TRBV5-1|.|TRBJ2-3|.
CASSKPDMASTDTQYF
TGCGCCAGCAGCAAACCAGACATGGCTAGCACAGATACGCAGTATTTT
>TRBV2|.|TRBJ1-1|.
CASLLTRNTEAFF
TGTGCCAGCCTACTTACGAGGAACACTGAAGCTTTCTTT
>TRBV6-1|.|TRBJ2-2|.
CASLTGTGELFF
TGTGCCAGCTTAACCGGCACCGGGGAGCTGTTTTTT
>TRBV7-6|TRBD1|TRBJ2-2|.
CASSLDRENTGELFF
TGTGCCAGCAGCTTGGACAGGGAGAACACCGGGGAGCTGTTTTTT
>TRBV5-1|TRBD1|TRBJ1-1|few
CASSPGTVVYSDTEAFF
TGCGCCAGCAGTCCCGGGACAGTGGTATATTCGGACACTGAAGCTTTCTTT
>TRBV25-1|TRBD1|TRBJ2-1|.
CASRRTGKKDNEQFF
TGTGCCAGCAGAAGGACAGGGAAAAAGGACAATGAGCAGTTCTTC
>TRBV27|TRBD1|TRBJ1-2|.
CASRTGAGGGYTF
TGTGCCAGCCGGACAGGGGCAGGGGGTGGCTACACCTTC
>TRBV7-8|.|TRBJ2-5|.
CASSLNTVETQYF
TGTGCCAGCAGCTTAAATACGGTAGAGACCCAGTACTTC
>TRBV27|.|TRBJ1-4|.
CASSLIPATNEKLFF
TGTGCCAGCAGTTTAATCCCGGCAACTAATGAAAAACTGTTTTTT
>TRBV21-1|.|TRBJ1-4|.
CASSKGDRGGEKLFF
TGTGCCAGCAGCAAAGGGGACAGGGGAGGTGAAAAACTGTTTTTT
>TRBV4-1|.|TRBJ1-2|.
CASSQGSPEFGYTF
TGCGCCAGCAGCCAAGGTTCGCCCGAGTTCGGCTACACCTTC
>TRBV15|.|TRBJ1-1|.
CATSRQGSITEAFF
TGTGCCACCAGCAGACAGGGGTCGATCACTGAAGCTTTCTTT
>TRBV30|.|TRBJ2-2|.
CAWSVRAARTGELFF
TGTGCCTGGAGTGTAAGAGCTGCTAGAACCGGGGAGCTGTTTTTT
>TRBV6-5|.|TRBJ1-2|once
CASSYPEAGEDGYTF
TGTGCCAGCAGTTACCCTGAAGCAGGGGAAGATGGCTACACCTTC
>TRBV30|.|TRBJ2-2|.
CAWNPGRVTGELFF
TGTGCCTGGAATCCAGGGCGAGTCACCGGGGAGCTGTTTTTT
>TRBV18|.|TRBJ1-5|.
CASSGGRGSQPQHF
TGTGCCAGCTCAGGCGGTAGGGGTAGTCAGCCCCAGCATTTT
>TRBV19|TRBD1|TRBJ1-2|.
CASATGAGGYTF
TGTGCCAGTGCGACAGGGGCAGGAGGCTACACCTTC
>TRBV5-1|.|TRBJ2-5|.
CASSLGPSQETQYF
TGCGCCAGCAGCTTGGGTCCTAGCCAAGAGACCCAGTACTTC
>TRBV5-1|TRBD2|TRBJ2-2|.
CASSLLTSGGNTGELFF
TGCGCCAGCAGCTTGTTGACTAGCGGGGGGAACACCGGGGAGCTGTTTTTT
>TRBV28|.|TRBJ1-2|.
CASSSRGGGTVPYGYTF
TGTGCCAGCAGTTCTAGGGGGGGTGGGACGGTTCCCTATGGCTACACCTTC
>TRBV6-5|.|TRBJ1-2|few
CASSLGQNYGYTF
TGTGCCAGCAGCCTCGGACAGAACTATGGCTACACCTTC
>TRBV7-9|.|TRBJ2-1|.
CASSLSWGDYNEQFF
TGTGCCAGCAGCTTATCTTGGGGCGACTACAATGAGCAGTTCTTC
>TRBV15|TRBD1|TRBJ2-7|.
CATSSRVVYGQGASLAYEQYF
TGTGCCACCAGCAGCAGAGTCGTATATGGACAGGGGGCTTCATTGGCCTACGAGCAGTACTTC
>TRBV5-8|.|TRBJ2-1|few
CASNRGGWQLDNEQFF
TGTGCCAGCAACCGGGGAGGATGGCAATTGGACAATGAGCAGTTCTTC
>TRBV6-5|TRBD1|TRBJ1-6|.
CASSYSGQGSSPLHF
TGTGCCAGCAGTTACTCGGGACAGGGCAGTTCACCCCTCCACTTT
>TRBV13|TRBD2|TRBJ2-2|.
CASSLGLAVTGELFF
TGTGCCAGCAGCTTAGGTCTAGCGGTCACCGGGGAGCTGTTTTTT
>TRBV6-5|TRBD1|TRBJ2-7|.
CASSYRRTGPYEQYF
TGTGCCAGCAGTTACCGCCGGACAGGGCCCTACGAGCAGTACTTC
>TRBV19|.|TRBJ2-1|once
CASSIRDFRSYNEQFF
TGTGCCAGTAGTATCCGGGATTTTCGCTCCTACAATGAGCAGTTCTTC
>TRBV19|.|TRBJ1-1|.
CASSIQGQSEAFF
TGTGCCAGTAGTATCCAAGGACAGTCTGAAGCTTTCTTT
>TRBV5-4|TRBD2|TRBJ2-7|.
CASSLLIAGDYEQYF
TGTGCCAGCAGCTTACTCATAGCGGGGGACTACGAGCAGTACTTC
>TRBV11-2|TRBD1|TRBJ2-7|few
CASSPDRGYEQYF
TGTGCCAGCAGCCCGGACAGGGGCTACGAGCAGTACTTC
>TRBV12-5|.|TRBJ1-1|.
CASGSQMNTEAFF
TGTGCTAGTGGTTCGCAGATGAACACTGAAGCTTTCTTT
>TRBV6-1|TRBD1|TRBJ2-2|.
CASSEGTGATGELFF
TGTGCCAGCAGTGAAGGGACAGGGGCCACCGGGGAGCTGTTTTTT
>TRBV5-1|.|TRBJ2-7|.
CASSVGTFEQYF
TGCGCCAGCAGCGTCGGGACTTTCGAGCAGTACTTC
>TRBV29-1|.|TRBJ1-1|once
CSVARGYTEAFF
TGCAGCGTTGCACGGGGGTACACTGAAGCTTTCTTT
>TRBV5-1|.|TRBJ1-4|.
CASSSAATNEKLFF
TGCGCCAGCAGCTCCGCAGCAACTAATGAAAAACTGTTTTTT
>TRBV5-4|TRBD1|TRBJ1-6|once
CASRRDRVNSPLHF
TGTGCCAGCAGGCGGGACAGGGTCAATTCACCCCTCCACTTT
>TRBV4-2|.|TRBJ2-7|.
CASSQDLDASGYEQYF
TGTGCCAGCAGCCAAGATCTTGATGCCTCAGGGTACGAGCAGTACTTC
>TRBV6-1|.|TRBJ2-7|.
CASSESLSQSSYEQYF
TGTGCCAGCAGTGAGAGTCTTAGCCAGAGCTCCTACGAGCAGTACTTC
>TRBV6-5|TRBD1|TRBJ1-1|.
CASRTRGRLTEAFF
TGTGCCAGCAGGACCAGGGGGCGGCTTACTGAAGCTTTCTTT
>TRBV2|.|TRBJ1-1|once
CASSGARKLSRERTEAFF
TGTGCCAGCAGTGGGGCCCGAAAACTCTCCAGGGAAAGGACTGAAGCTTTCTTT
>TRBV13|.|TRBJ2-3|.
CASSLLASVKADTQYF
TGTGCCAGCAGCTTATTGGCTAGCGTTAAGGCAGATACGCAGTATTTT
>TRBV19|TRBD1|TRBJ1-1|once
CASSGILRDSFTEAFF
TGTGCCAGTAGTGGAATATTACGGGACAGCTTCACTGAAGCTTTCTTT
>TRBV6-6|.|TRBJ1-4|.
CASSAGGTNEKLFF
TGTGCCAGCAGTGCCGGGGGGACTAATGAAAAACTGTTTTTT
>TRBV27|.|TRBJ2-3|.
CARNSSTDTQYF
TGTGCCAGGAACTCCTCCACAGATACGCAGTATTTT
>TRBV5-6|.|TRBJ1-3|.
CASSWTTGTIYF
TGTGCCAGCAGCTGGACGACGGGAACCATATATTTT
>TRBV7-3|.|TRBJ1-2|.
CATSEGRNYGYTF
TGTGCAACCTCCGAGGGTCGCAACTATGGCTACACCTTC
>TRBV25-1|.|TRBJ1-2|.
CASSDVHREGIYGYTF
TGTGCCAGCAGTGATGTCCACAGGGAGGGTATCTATGGCTACACCTTC
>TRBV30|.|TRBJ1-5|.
CAWAPRRLLDQPQHF
TGTGCCTGGGCCCCGCGGCGACTCCTCGATCAGCCCCAGCATTTT
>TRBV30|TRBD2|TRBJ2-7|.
CAWATGTSVSYEQYF
TGTGCCTGGGCTACCGGGACTAGCGTTTCCTACGAGCAGTACTTC
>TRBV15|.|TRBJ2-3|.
CATSARRQGTDTQYF
TGTGCCACCAGCGCCCGCCGGCAGGGCACAGATACGCAGTATTTT
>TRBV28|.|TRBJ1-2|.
CASSTPRTASPLYYGYTF
TGTGCCAGCAGTACCCCTCGGACAGCCAGTCCGCTATACTATGGCTACACCTTC
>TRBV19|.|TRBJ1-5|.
CASSKGGNQPQHF
TGTGCCAGTAGTAAAGGGGGCAATCAGCCCCAGCATTTT
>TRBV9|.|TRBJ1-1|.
CASSVAAGTEAFF
TGTGCCAGCAGCGTAGCGGCAGGCACTGAAGCTTTCTTT
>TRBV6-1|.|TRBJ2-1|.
CASSELPGSSSSSYNEQFF
TGTGCCAGCAGTGAACTTCCGGGGTCCTCCTCCAGCTCCTACAATGAGCAGTTCTTC
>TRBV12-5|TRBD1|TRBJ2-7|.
CASGQDRAHSYEQYF
TGTGCTAGTGGCCAGGACAGGGCCCACTCCTACGAGCAGTACTTC
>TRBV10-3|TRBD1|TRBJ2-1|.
CAISEGTVNEQFF
TGTGCCATCAGTGAGGGGACAGTTAATGAGCAGTTCTTC
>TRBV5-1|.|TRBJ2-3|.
CASYTGIDTQYF
TGCGCCAGCTACACAGGGATAGATACGCAGTATTTT
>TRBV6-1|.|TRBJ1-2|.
CASSVSQINYGYTF
TGTGCCAGCAGTGTGTCACAGATTAACTATGGCTACACCTTC